A selection of T cell receptor beta chains follows, all from one sample in a study of T cells in Graves' hyperthyroidism and ophthalmopathy. TCRdb re-called the multiplex PCR reads through MiXCR, storing one row per CDR3 protein. The profile shows approximately 590,000 distinct CDR3 sequences, approximately 14% of them singletons. The source material was blood. The origin of the receptors is a woman in her 30s with Graves' hyperthyroidism. The CDR3 runs from the conserved cysteine through the conserved F or W. Fields, in order: CDR3 protein, CDR3 DNA, clone size, V gene, J gene, D gene. The D gene is left open where the match is weak. The listing skips clone size in some rows; elsewhere it reads once, few, many or a size class.

CDR3 protein: CASSALLAVAGNEQFF; CDR3 DNA: TGTGCCAGCTCAGCCCTACTAGCAGTGGCGGGGAATGAGCAGTTCTTC; clone size: many; V gene: TRBV18; J gene: TRBJ2-1; D gene: .
CDR3 protein: CASTNPSASYEQYF; CDR3 DNA: TGTGCCAGCACCAATCCTAGCGCATCCTACGAGCAGTACTTC; clone size: many; V gene: TRBV11-2; J gene: TRBJ2-7; D gene: .
CDR3 protein: CASSYLGQGAWEQFF; CDR3 DNA: TGTGCCAGCAGTTACCTGGGACAGGGGGCGTGGGAGCAGTTCTTC; clone size: many; V gene: TRBV6-2/TRBV6-3; J gene: TRBJ2-1; D gene: TRBD1
CDR3 protein: CTSSLAVGTQIPVDNQPQHF; CDR3 DNA: TGCACCAGCAGCTTGGCCGTGGGGACACAGATACCAGTCGACAATCAGCCCCAGCATTTT; clone size: .; V gene: TRBV5-1; J gene: TRBJ1-5; D gene: .
CDR3 protein: CAWSEVGDYGYTF; CDR3 DNA: TGTGCCTGGAGTGAGGTCGGGGACTATGGCTACACCTTC; clone size: .; V gene: TRBV30; J gene: TRBJ1-2; D gene: .
CDR3 protein: CASSNRGGASNQPQHF; CDR3 DNA: TGTGCCAGCAGCAATAGGGGGGGCGCGAGCAATCAGCCCCAGCATTTT; clone size: few; V gene: TRBV6-5; J gene: TRBJ1-5; D gene: .
CDR3 protein: CSARVAGVSETQYF; CDR3 DNA: TGCAGTGCTAGAGTGGCGGGAGTGTCAGAGACCCAGTACTTC; clone size: many; V gene: TRBV20-1; J gene: TRBJ2-5; D gene: TRBD2
CDR3 protein: CASSPSRAVNNEQFF; CDR3 DNA: TGTGCCAGCAGCCCCTCCAGGGCGGTGAACAATGAGCAGTTCTTC; clone size: many; V gene: TRBV3-1; J gene: TRBJ2-1; D gene: .
CDR3 protein: CASSMASGAREQFF; CDR3 DNA: TGCGCCAGCAGTATGGCTAGCGGGGCAAGGGAGCAGTTCTTC; clone size: .; V gene: TRBV5-1; J gene: TRBJ2-1; D gene: TRBD2
CDR3 protein: CASSPAGVADAYEQYF; CDR3 DNA: TGCGCCAGCAGCCCGGCTGGGGTTGCTGATGCCTACGAGCAGTACTTC; clone size: many; V gene: TRBV5-1; J gene: TRBJ2-7; D gene: .
CDR3 protein: CASSSRQGANYGYTF; CDR3 DNA: TGTGCCAGCAGTTCCCGACAGGGAGCTAACTATGGCTACACCTTC; clone size: many; V gene: TRBV12-3/TRBV12-4; J gene: TRBJ1-2; D gene: TRBD1
CDR3 protein: CASSYNQGPQETQYF; CDR3 DNA: TGTGCCAGCAGTTACAATCAGGGGCCTCAAGAGACCCAGTACTTC; clone size: .; V gene: TRBV6-5; J gene: TRBJ2-5; D gene: .
CDR3 protein: CASSLWGRTDTQYF; CDR3 DNA: TGTGCCAGCAGCCTGTGGGGGCGCACAGATACGCAGTATTTT; clone size: few; V gene: TRBV3-1; J gene: TRBJ2-3; D gene: .
CDR3 protein: CAWSPSGDSPLHF; CDR3 DNA: TGTGCCTGGAGCCCCTCGGGGGATTCACCCCTCCACTTT; clone size: few; V gene: TRBV30; J gene: TRBJ1-6; D gene: .
CDR3 protein: CASSLPSNQPQHF; CDR3 DNA: TGTGCCAGCAGCTTGCCGAGCAATCAGCCCCAGCATTTT; clone size: .; V gene: TRBV11-2; J gene: TRBJ1-5; D gene: .
CDR3 protein: CATSRGGSGLTDTQYF; CDR3 DNA: TGTGCCACCAGCAGAGGCGGGAGCGGCCTCACAGATACGCAGTATTTT; clone size: many; V gene: TRBV15; J gene: TRBJ2-3; D gene: TRBD2
CDR3 protein: CATSREKGNNYEQYF; CDR3 DNA: TGTGCCACCAGCAGAGAGAAGGGGAACAACTACGAGCAGTACTTC; clone size: few; V gene: TRBV15; J gene: TRBJ2-7; D gene: .
CDR3 protein: CSVVVAYEQYF; CDR3 DNA: TGCAGTGTTGTGGTGGCCTACGAGCAGTACTTC; clone size: many; V gene: TRBV20-1; J gene: TRBJ2-7; D gene: .
CDR3 protein: CASISGGGVYEQYF; CDR3 DNA: TGTGCCAGCATCTCAGGTGGGGGCGTCTACGAGCAGTACTTC; clone size: many; V gene: TRBV7-2; J gene: TRBJ2-7; D gene: .
CDR3 protein: CASSVTLLGTGVGELFF; CDR3 DNA: TGTGCCAGCAGCGTAACCCTCTTAGGTACCGGGGTCGGGGAGCTGTTTTTT; clone size: .; V gene: TRBV9; J gene: TRBJ2-2; D gene: .
CDR3 protein: CASSPTTGGRNEKLFF; CDR3 DNA: TGTGCCAGCAGTCCCACGACAGGGGGTCGAAATGAAAAACTGTTTTTT; clone size: .; V gene: TRBV27; J gene: TRBJ1-4; D gene: TRBD1
CDR3 protein: CATSSSGRSSYEQYF; CDR3 DNA: TGTGCCACCAGCAGTAGCGGGAGGAGCTCCTACGAGCAGTACTTC; clone size: many; V gene: TRBV15; J gene: TRBJ2-7; D gene: TRBD2
CDR3 protein: CASSDPGHSGELFF; CDR3 DNA: TGTGCCAGCAGTGATCCCGGGCACTCCGGGGAGCTGTTTTTT; clone size: .; V gene: TRBV6-4; J gene: TRBJ2-2; D gene: .
CDR3 protein: CATHRTVEDTQYF; CDR3 DNA: TGTGCCACCCACAGAACAGTAGAAGATACGCAGTATTTT; clone size: many; V gene: TRBV28; J gene: TRBJ2-3; D gene: .
CDR3 protein: CASSQTEEEGGSYSYEQYF; CDR3 DNA: TGTGCCAGCAGCCAGACGGAGGAGGAGGGCGGGAGTTACTCCTACGAGCAGTACTTC; clone size: .; V gene: TRBV7-2; J gene: TRBJ2-7; D gene: TRBD2
CDR3 protein: CASSLSAVAKNIQYF; CDR3 DNA: TGTGCCAGCAGCTTGTCGGCAGTAGCCAAAAACATTCAGTACTTC; clone size: .; V gene: TRBV7-9; J gene: TRBJ2-4; D gene: .
CDR3 protein: CASSPAGTKVDEQFF; CDR3 DNA: TGCGCCAGCAGCCCCGCCGGGACCAAAGTCGATGAGCAGTTCTTC; clone size: .; V gene: TRBV5-1; J gene: TRBJ2-1; D gene: .
CDR3 protein: CASRRTLQETQYF; CDR3 DNA: TGTGCCAGCAGGAGAACACTACAAGAGACCCAGTACTTC; clone size: many; V gene: TRBV6-1; J gene: TRBJ2-5; D gene: .
CDR3 protein: CSVARGGSYEQYF; CDR3 DNA: TGCAGCGTCGCCCGGGGGGGCTCCTACGAGCAGTACTTC; clone size: few; V gene: TRBV29-1; J gene: TRBJ2-7; D gene: TRBD2
CDR3 protein: CSVEGRGYEQYF; CDR3 DNA: TGCAGCGTTGAGGGCAGGGGCTACGAGCAGTACTTC; clone size: .; V gene: TRBV29-1; J gene: TRBJ2-7; D gene: .
CDR3 protein: CASSPPPRGVDTEAFF; CDR3 DNA: TGTGCCAGCTCACCACCCCCCAGGGGGGTTGACACTGAAGCTTTCTTT; clone size: .; V gene: TRBV18; J gene: TRBJ1-1; D gene: TRBD1
CDR3 protein: CATSDPNTEAFF; CDR3 DNA: TGTGCCACCTCAGACCCTAACACTGAAGCTTTCTTT; clone size: many; V gene: TRBV24-1; J gene: TRBJ1-1; D gene: .
CDR3 protein: CASSRGPNNEQFF; CDR3 DNA: TGTGCCAGTAGCCGGGGGCCAAACAATGAGCAGTTCTTC; clone size: few; V gene: TRBV19; J gene: TRBJ2-1; D gene: .
CDR3 protein: CASSQDDTYTEAFF; CDR3 DNA: TGTGCCAGCAGCCAAGACGATACGTACACTGAAGCTTTCTTT; clone size: many; V gene: TRBV3-1; J gene: TRBJ1-1; D gene: .
CDR3 protein: CATSLGGASTDTQYF; CDR3 DNA: TGTGCCACCTCCCTGGGGGGAGCTAGCACAGATACGCAGTATTTT; clone size: .; V gene: TRBV24-1; J gene: TRBJ2-3; D gene: .
CDR3 protein: CAISLDGDQTYEQYF; CDR3 DNA: TGTGCCATCAGTCTCGACGGGGACCAGACCTACGAGCAGTACTTC; clone size: few; V gene: TRBV10-3; J gene: TRBJ2-7; D gene: .
CDR3 protein: CSVEVSGRGEAFF; CDR3 DNA: TGCAGCGTTGAAGTATCAGGGCGGGGTGAAGCTTTCTTT; clone size: many; V gene: TRBV29-1; J gene: TRBJ1-1; D gene: .
CDR3 protein: CASSRGEGELFF; CDR3 DNA: TGTGCCAGCAGCCGCGGGGAGGGGGAGCTGTTTTTT; clone size: many; V gene: TRBV7-3; J gene: TRBJ2-2; D gene: .
CDR3 protein: CSATKKGLAGGTRSTDTQYF; CDR3 DNA: TGCAGTGCTACCAAAAAGGGACTAGCGGGAGGAACTCGTAGCACAGATACGCAGTATTTT; clone size: .; V gene: TRBV20-1; J gene: TRBJ2-3; D gene: TRBD2
CDR3 protein: CASSPMGQGNQETQYF; CDR3 DNA: TGTGCCAGCTCGCCTATGGGACAGGGGAACCAAGAGACCCAGTACTTC; clone size: many; V gene: TRBV18; J gene: TRBJ2-5; D gene: TRBD1
CDR3 protein: CASSSSGSPYNEQFF; CDR3 DNA: TGTGCCAGCAGCTCTAGCGGGAGCCCCTACAATGAGCAGTTCTTC; clone size: many; V gene: TRBV12-3/TRBV12-4; J gene: TRBJ2-1; D gene: TRBD2
CDR3 protein: CASSQGTVYNEQYF; CDR3 DNA: TGCGCCAGCAGCCAAGGGACAGTCTACAATGAGCAGTACTTC; clone size: .; V gene: TRBV11-1; J gene: TRBJ2-7; D gene: TRBD1
CDR3 protein: CASSGDGGNTGELFF; CDR3 DNA: TGTGCCAGCAGTGGGGATGGGGGGAACACCGGGGAGCTGTTTTTT; clone size: many; V gene: TRBV2; J gene: TRBJ2-2; D gene: .
CDR3 protein: CASSIRAIEQFF; CDR3 DNA: TGTGCCAGCAGCATCAGGGCAATCGAGCAGTTCTTC; clone size: many; V gene: TRBV13; J gene: TRBJ2-1; D gene: .
CDR3 protein: CASSITPGLVQETQYF; CDR3 DNA: TGCGCCAGCAGCATCACGCCGGGACTAGTCCAAGAGACCCAGTACTTC; clone size: few; V gene: TRBV5-1; J gene: TRBJ2-5; D gene: TRBD2
CDR3 protein: CSVEEGTGDFSGANVLTF; CDR3 DNA: TGCAGCGTTGAGGAGGGGACAGGGGATTTCTCTGGGGCCAACGTCCTGACTTTC; clone size: few; V gene: TRBV29-1; J gene: TRBJ2-6; D gene: TRBD1